The 10 T cell receptor beta chains in this list originate from one sample, sequenced in a study of blood T cell repertoires in COVID-19. Here immunoSEQ multiplex PCR was the method, and the copy in TCRdb shows in-frame clones only, minus some. The sample holds over 90,000 clones; 75% to 90% are singletons and the top ten take about 1.8%. Sequenced material: peripheral blood. These receptors all come from an elderly man with acute or convalescent COVID-19.

This clone was counted ten times or more. The V gene is TRBV9, the J gene TRBJ2-1; TRBD2 aligns across 9 bases. Per the germline V gene, CDR1 is SGDLS and CDR2 is YYNGEE. The CDR3 has 15 residues. Unmatched junction bases numbered 6, after V lost 0 bases and J lost 8 bases. DNA of the CDR3: TGTGCCAGCAGCGTAGAGGCTAGCGGGATAGATGAGCAGTTCTTC. This translates into CASSVEASGIDEQFF.

The rearrangement links TRBV5-4 to TRBJ2-7; a weak D match, TRBD2 (6 bases). Germline V gene data show CDR1 as SGHNT and CDR2 as YYREEE (reference sequence). The CDR3 is made up of 16 amino acids. V gave up 7 bases and J gave up 2 bases, with 22 bases separating them. The CDR3 spells CASQTAPGLITYEQYF. The CDR3 region has the DNA TGTGCCAGCCAAACCGCACCGGGACTCATAACCTACGAGCAGTACTTC.

This clone is a singleton in its sample. The chain employs TRBV2 and TRBJ1-5, with 9 bases fitting TRBD1. The CDR3 has 16 residues. Germline CDR1 is SNHLY and CDR2 is FYNNEI. V trimming: 4 bases; J trimming: 2 bases; junction bases outside the gene matches: 6. CDR3 bases: TGTGCCAGCAGTGGGCTTCGGACAGGGGGCAATCAGCCCCAGCATTTT. As protein: CASSGLRTGGNQPQHF.

In its sample, this clone was seen a few times. V gene TRBV10-3 combines with J gene TRBJ1-2, with 7 bases that match TRBD1. The germline V gene encodes CDR1 ENHRY and CDR2 SYGVKD. Unmatched junction bases numbered 8, after V lost 5 bases and J lost 8 bases. There are 13 residues in the CDR3. CDR3 DNA sequence: TGTGCCATCAGTTTTTCGACAGGGTCGGGCTACACCTTC. Its translation is CAISFSTGSGYTF.

V usage is TRBV28 and J usage is TRBJ1-2; D unresolved. The V end lost 6 bases, the J end lost 8 bases, and 13 bases lay between the germline ends. The V gene's germline CDR1 is MDHEN and CDR2 SYDVKM. The CDR3 has 12 residues. The CDR3 DNA follows: TGTGCCAGCAGCCCTTCTCAGAGGGGCTACACCTTC. This sequence encodes CASSPSQRGYTF.

The chain joins TRBV5-1 to TRBJ1-1, with D possibly being TRBD1 (5 bases). Germline assignment: CDR1 SGHRS and CDR2 YFSETQ. Trimming removed 0 bases from V and 3 bases from J, with 6 bases in between. The CDR3 contains 13 residues. CDR3 nucleotides: TGCGCCAGCAGCTTGGGACAGTACACTGAAGCTTTCTTT. Residues: CASSLGQYTEAFF.

This chain connects TRBV19 to TRBJ1-1; unclear D gene. The CDR3 length is 13 residues. Germline V CDR1 and CDR2: LNHDA, SQIVND (reference sequence). The V end lost 3 bases, the J end lost 7 bases, and 12 bases lay between the germline ends. The CDR3 bases are TGTGCCAGTAGTATGCCCCCCCCAGATGAAGCTTTCTTT. Its translation is CASSMPPPDEAFF.

The chain has TRBV9 and TRBJ1-1, with TRBD1 matching 10 bases. CDR3 length: 15 residues. Germline V gene lookup returns CDR1 SGDLS and CDR2 YYNGEE. Trimming took 2 bases from V and 5 from J; bases not matched to a gene: 6. DNA of the CDR3: TGTGCCAGCAGCGTCGCCGGGACAGGGGAAACTGAAGCTTTCTTT. This gives the protein CASSVAGTGETEAFF.

The gene calls are TRBV7-9 and TRBJ2-5, with 7 bases identical to TRBD1. The germline V gene encodes CDR1 SEHNR and CDR2 FQNEAQ (reference sequence). The CDR3 consists of 14 residues. J gave up 2 bases and V 10 bases, and 10 bases lay outside the gene matches. CDR3 loop: CAIRGGRQQETQYF. In DNA, the CDR3 is TGTGCCATCCGAGGGGGCAGGCAACAAGAGACCCAGTACTTC.

This clone showed up just once. The chain combines TRBV2 with TRBJ2-5; TRBD1 is a possible D gene (6 bases). Germline CDR1 SNHLY, CDR2 FYNNEI. Trimming stripped 6 bases from V and 1 base from J, with 12 bases between. This CDR3 has 14 amino acids. The CDR3 bases are TGTGCCAGCAGACGGGACAACCGCCAAGAGACCCAGTACTTC. Its protein product is CASRRDNRQETQYF.